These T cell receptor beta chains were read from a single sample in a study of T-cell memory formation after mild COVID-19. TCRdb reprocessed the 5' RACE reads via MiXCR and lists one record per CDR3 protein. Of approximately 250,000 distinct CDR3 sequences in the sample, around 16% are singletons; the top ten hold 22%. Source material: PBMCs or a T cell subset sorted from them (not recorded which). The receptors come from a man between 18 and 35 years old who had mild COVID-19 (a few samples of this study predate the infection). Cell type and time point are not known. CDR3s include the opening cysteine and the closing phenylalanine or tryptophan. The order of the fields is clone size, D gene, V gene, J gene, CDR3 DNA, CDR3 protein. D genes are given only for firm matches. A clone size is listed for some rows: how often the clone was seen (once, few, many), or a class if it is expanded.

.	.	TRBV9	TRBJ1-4	TGTGCCAGCAGCGCCGAGTTTAATGAAAAACTGTTTTTT	CASSAEFNEKLFF
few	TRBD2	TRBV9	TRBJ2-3	TGTGCCAGCAGCACTAGCGGGGGAGGAGATACGCAGTATTTT	CASSTSGGGDTQYF
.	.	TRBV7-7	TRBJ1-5	TGTGCCAGCAGCTTAGTTCCGGGTCAGCCCCAGCATTTT	CASSLVPGQPQHF
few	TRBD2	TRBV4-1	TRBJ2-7	TGCGCCAGCAGCCAAGTAGTAGCAGCGGGGGGGCGCGAGCAGTACTTC	CASSQVVAAGGREQYF
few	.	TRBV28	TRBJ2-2	TGTGCCAGCAGTCTAGCCAGGGTCACCGGGGAGCTGTTTTTT	CASSLARVTGELFF
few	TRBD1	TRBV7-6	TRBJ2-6	TGTGCCAGCAGCCGTTACTCTCAGGGACAGGGATCCTCTGGGGCCAACGTCCTGACTTTC	CASSRYSQGQGSSGANVLTF
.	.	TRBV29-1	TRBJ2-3	TGCAGCGTTGAAGAAGAGTTGGGGTATCTGGGTACGCAGTATTTT	CSVEEELGYLGTQYF
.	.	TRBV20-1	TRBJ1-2	TGCAGTGCTAGACTCTCGGCAGACTATGGCTACACCTTC	CSARLSADYGYTF
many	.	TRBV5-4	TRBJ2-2	TGTGCCAGCAGCTTGGCCAAGGGGTCCACCGGGGAGCTGTTTTTT	CASSLAKGSTGELFF
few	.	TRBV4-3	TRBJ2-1	TGCGCCAGCAGCCAAGAGGCACTGGGGGCTTGGAATGAGCAGTTCTTC	CASSQEALGAWNEQFF
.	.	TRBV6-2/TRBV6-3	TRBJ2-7	TGTGCCAGCAGTTACCCCCCCGGTACCTCCTACGAGCAGTACTTC	CASSYPPGTSYEQYF
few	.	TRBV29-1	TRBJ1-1	TGCAGCGTTGGGGCAGGGGCTATGAACACTGAAGCTTTCTTT	CSVGAGAMNTEAFF
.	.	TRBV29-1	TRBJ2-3	TGCAGCGTTGGCGCTAGACAAACAGATACGCAGTATTTT	CSVGARQTDTQYF
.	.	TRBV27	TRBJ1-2	TGTGCCAGCAGCCCCTCGCTGGGCGAGGCCTATGGCTACACCTTC	CASSPSLGEAYGYTF
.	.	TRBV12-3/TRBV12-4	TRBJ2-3	TGTGCCAGCAGCCCTACCCGGGGTCGGATGGCGCAGTATTTT	CASSPTRGRMAQYF
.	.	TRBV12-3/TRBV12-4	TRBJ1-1	TGTGCCAGCAGGACCTCAGGGAACACTGAAGCTTTCTTT	CASRTSGNTEAFF
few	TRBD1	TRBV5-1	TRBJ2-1	TGCGCCAGCAGCTTCACAGGGGGTGAGCAGTTCTTC	CASSFTGGEQFF
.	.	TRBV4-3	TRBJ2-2	TGCGCCAGCAGCCACAGCTCCGGGACACCTACCGGGGAGCTGTTTTTT	CASSHSSGTPTGELFF
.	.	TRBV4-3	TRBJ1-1	TGCGCCAGCAGCCAAGAAGAACTAGACACTGAAGCTTTCTTT	CASSQEELDTEAFF
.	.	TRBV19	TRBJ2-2	TGTGCCAGTAAAGGAATGGCAGCGCCCGGGGAGCTGTTTTTT	CASKGMAAPGELFF
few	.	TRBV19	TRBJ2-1	TGTGCCAGTTCCGCTGCGATCTACAATGAGCAGTTCTTC	CASSAAIYNEQFF
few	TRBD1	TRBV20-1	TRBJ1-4	TGCAGTGCTAGAGATGCGCGCGGACAGGGGGTTAATGAAAAACTGTTTTTT	CSARDARGQGVNEKLFF
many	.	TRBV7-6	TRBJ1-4	TGTGCCAGCAGCTCACAGGGTCTGAATGAAAAACTGTTTTTT	CASSSQGLNEKLFF
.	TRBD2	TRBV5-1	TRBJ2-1	TGCGCCAGCAGCACTAGCGGGGGGGCTAATGAGCAGTTCTTC	CASSTSGGANEQFF
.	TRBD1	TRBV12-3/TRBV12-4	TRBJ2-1	TGTGCCAGCACCCTAGGGACAGGGAACAATGAGCAGTTCTTC	CASTLGTGNNEQFF
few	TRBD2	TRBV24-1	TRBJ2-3	TGTGCCACCAGTGACTCTGGACTAGCGGGGGGGAGGGATACGCAGTATTTT	CATSDSGLAGGRDTQYF
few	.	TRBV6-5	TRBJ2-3	TGTGCCAGCAGCCCATGGACTAGCACAGATACGCAGTATTTT	CASSPWTSTDTQYF
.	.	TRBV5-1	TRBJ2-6	TGCGCCAGCAGCTTCCGGGCCTTCCCCCTATCTGGGGCCAACGTCCTGACTTTC	CASSFRAFPLSGANVLTF
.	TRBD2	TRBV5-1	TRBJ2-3	TGCGCCAGCAGCTGGGCCTTAGCGGGGGGTCAGGATACGCAGTATTTT	CASSWALAGGQDTQYF
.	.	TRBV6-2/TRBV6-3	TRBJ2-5	TGTGCCACCTTCTCAGGAGGTGGAGAGACCCAGTACTTC	CATFSGGGETQYF
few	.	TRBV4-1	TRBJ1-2	TGCGCCAGCAGCCAAGAGTCCGTTACCTATGGCTACACCTTC	CASSQESVTYGYTF
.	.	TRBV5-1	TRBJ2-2	TGCGCCAGCAGCTTGGGAGAGATCACTCGGACAGTAATAACCGGGGAGCTGTTTTTT	CASSLGEITRTVITGELFF